This T cell receptor (beta chain) emerged from a study of vaccination and CD4 T cells after COVID-19. Study information: The stimulus for the cells was overlapping spike peptides derived from SARS-CoV-2, HCoV-NL63, HCoV-OC43 and HCoV-229E. Each control was exposed to a CEFX pool, an HIV-1 Nef pool, or no peptide at all. Broader study findings: Of the reactive clones in convalescent patients, a median about 90% showed up only post-vaccination.

The count of this clonotype is one. Its antigen is as yet unknown. The germline V gene has CDR1 SNHLY and CDR2 FYNNEI. Trimming took 8 bases from V and 7 from J, leaving 11 bases between them. This CDR3 spans 12 amino acids. Cultured CD4+ T cell DNA was sequenced using the Oncomine TCR Beta short-read assay. MiXCR, run by TCRdb on the PCR reads, gives a single entry per CDR3 protein. The repertoire consists of approximately 22,000 distinct CDR3 sequences, with around 60% occurring once and the leading ten covering less than 15%. Stated treatment: approximately nine-day PBMC culture with coronavirus spike peptide pools or control peptides (ViraFEST assay). Wells that each held 2 million or so PBMCs were cultured with 9.5 to 10 IU/ml IL-2 and 10 ug/ml peptide pools.

This chain connects TRBV2 to TRBJ1-4; no firm D call. The clonotype comes from a human donor who received a COVID-19 vaccine. The material was CD4+ T cells from blood, cultured in vitro, obtained after SARS-CoV-2 vaccination. CDR3 loop: CASLRTSEKLFF. The DNA of the CDR3 is TGTGCCAGCCTAAGGACGAGTGAAAAACTGTTTTTT.